These 5 T cell receptor beta chains were all obtained from the same sample, sequenced in a study of tumor-infiltrating lymphocytes in primary liver carcinoma. RNA isolated from unsorted whole blood supplied the blood RNA, with germline DNA also extracted. The authors made TCR beta cDNA from around 500 ng total RNA with a constant-region primer. Sequencing libraries for TCR beta derived from three nested multiplex PCR rounds that used slightly modified ARM-PCR. TRBV1-TRBV30 forward primers paired with a C-beta reverse primer were used in the first two PCR rounds, which ran approximately 10 cycles each. TCRdb passed the multiplex PCR reads through MiXCR, listing each CDR3 protein once. The profile shows a few hundred thousand distinct CDR3 sequences, around three fifths of them singletons. The source material was peripheral blood. The receptors were gathered from a woman younger than 45 with primary liver carcinoma and hepatitis B virus infection.

In regard to this clonotype: A much larger clonotype is one base distant, so this may be a read error. The V and J genes are TRBV5-8 and TRBJ1-2, with no clear D. CDR1 is SGHTS, CDR2 YDEGEE, per germline. This CDR3 spans 13 amino acids. V lost 5 bases, J lost 10 bases, and 18 bases lay in between. The CDR3 bases are TGTGCCAGCAGTTTTGGACGGTCTCTTGACTACACCTTC. It codes for CASSFGRSLDYTF.

This chain joins TRBV4-2 and TRBJ1-2, with no clear D. Trimming took off 1 base at V and 6 bases at J, with 15 bases between the two ends. The CDR3 has 15 residues. Germline lookup yields CDR1 LGHNA and CDR2 YNFKEQ. CDR3 bases: TGTGCCAGCAGCCAAGTTCTGGGTTCGGATAATGGCTACACCTTC. Its protein is CASSQVLGSDNGYTF.

Ten or more counts support this clonotype. The rearrangement joins TRBV6-5 to TRBJ2-1; D not resolved. V lost 5 bases and J 3 bases, leaving 5 bases between the germline ends. This CDR3 is 12 amino acids long. Germline values: CDR1 MNHEY, CDR2 SVGAGI. CDR3 region: CASSGRYNEQFF. CDR3 nucleotides: TGTGCCAGCAGTGGACGCTACAATGAGCAGTTCTTC.

This clonotype came up once. The junction departs from the called germline gene at one end, perhaps through a read error. The chain links TRBV11-2 to TRBJ2-7, with D tentatively TRBD2 (7 bases). CDR1 is SGHAT, CDR2 FQNNGV, per germline. The CDR3 spans 15 residues. The CDR3 here is CASNLVLDNGGAVFF. Written as DNA, the CDR3 is TGTGCCAGCAACTTGGTACTGGACAATGGGGGGGCCGTCTTCTTC.

This clonotype was seen a few times. This chain links TRBV4-1 with TRBJ2-7; 11 bases are a match to TRBD2. V shed 0 bases, J shed 0 bases, and the junction held 7 bases outside the gene matches. CDR1 and CDR2 (germline): MGHRA, YSYEKL. The CDR3 runs 18 residues. CDR3 nucleotide sequence: TGCGCCAGCAGCCAAGACCCCCCCACTAGCGGGAGCTCCTACGAGCAGTACTTC. Protein: CASSQDPPTSGSSYEQYF.